This T cell receptor (beta chain) is from a study of T cells after posttransplantation cyclophosphamide. This clone has at least ten counts. V lost 0 bases to trimming and J lost 0 bases, with 10 bases between them. The CDR3 is 16 amino acids. The germline V gene encodes CDR1 ENHRY and CDR2 SYGVKD. Libraries were prepared by immunoSEQ multiplex PCR; TCRdb keeps only in-frame clonotypes and omits some of them. This repertoire holds approximately 27,000 clones, and none appear only once. This TCR came from a man aged 50 to 59 in good health, CMV-negative, and a related stem cell transplant donor. Sequencing was done on a sample of PBMCs. The chain links TRBV10-3 to TRBJ2-3; D is unresolved. The CDR3 loop is CAISESPGASTDTQYF. In DNA, the CDR3 is TGTGCCATCAGTGAGTCCCCGGGTGCTAGCACAGATACGCAGTATTTT.